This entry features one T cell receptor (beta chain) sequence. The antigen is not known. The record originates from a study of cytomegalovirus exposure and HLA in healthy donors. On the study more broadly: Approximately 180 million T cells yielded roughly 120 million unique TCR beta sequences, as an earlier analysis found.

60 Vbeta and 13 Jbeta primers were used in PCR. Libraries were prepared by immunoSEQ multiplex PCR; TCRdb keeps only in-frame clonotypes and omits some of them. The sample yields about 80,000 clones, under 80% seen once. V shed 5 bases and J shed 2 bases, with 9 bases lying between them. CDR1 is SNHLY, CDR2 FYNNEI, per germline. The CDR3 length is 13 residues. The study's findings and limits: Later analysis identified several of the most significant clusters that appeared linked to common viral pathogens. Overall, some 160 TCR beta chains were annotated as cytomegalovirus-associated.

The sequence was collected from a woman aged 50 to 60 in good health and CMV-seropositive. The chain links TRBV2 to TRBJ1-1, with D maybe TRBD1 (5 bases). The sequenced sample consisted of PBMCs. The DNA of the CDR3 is TGTGCCAGCAGTAACGGACAAAACACTGAAGCTTTCTTT. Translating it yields CASSNGQNTEAFF.